This TCR beta chain stems from a study of OX40 agonist ivuxolimab in advanced cancers. Study-level information: Intravenous ivuxolimab was administered to patients every 2 weeks at 0.01 to 10 mg/kg.

In its sample, this clone ranks as medium-sized. This CDR3 contains 12 residues. CDR1 and CDR2 (germline): LNHDA, SQIVND (reference sequence). The V end was cut by 10 bases, the J end by 2 bases, with 11 bases between. Generated by immunoSEQ multiplex PCR, the TCRdb table keeps only in-frame clones and is missing some. This sample has tens of thousands of clones; about nine tenths occur once, and the top ten carry more than 5%. The sequence was obtained from an adult with an advanced solid tumor such as melanoma, head and neck, liver or kidney cancer. The V and J genes are TRBV19 and TRBJ1-2, with D hard to call. The source was CD4+ or CD8+ T cells sorted from blood, collected in a trial of the OX40 agonist ivuxolimab. CDR3 loop: CATYGENYGYTF. In nucleotides, the CDR3 is TGTGCCACCTACGGGGAGAACTATGGCTACACCTTC.